This T cell receptor beta chain originates from a study of T cell responses to AZD1222 COVID-19 vaccine. Study-level results: Close to half of spike-specific TCRs reportedly recognize unmutated variant regions. An increase in Spike-specific TCR breadth and depth was observed after two AZD1222 doses. Clonal diversity may have been underestimated in mostly white British donors.

The CDR3 spans 11 residues. CDR1 and CDR2 (germline): SNHLY, FYNNEI. Trimming stripped 2 bases from V and 14 bases from J, with 7 bases between. Regarding this clone: Its antigen is not identified.

TCRdb's table, derived via immunoSEQ multiplex PCR, lists solely in-frame clones and lacks some. Of 150,000 to 200,000 clones listed, 85% to 90% were seen once; the top ten hold under 7.5%. The receptor was isolated from an adult in good health. The material was peripheral blood, obtained on day 0 of AZD1222 vaccination. V is TRBV2 and J is TRBJ1-6; no firm D call. This CDR3 is CASSEIKTLHF. CDR3 nucleotide sequence: TGTGCCAGCAGTGAAATTAAAACCCTCCACTTT. Looking up the rest from reference TRBV2 and TRBJ1-6 gives the full variable domain: EPEVTQTPSHQVTQMGQEVILRCVPISNHLYFYWYRQILGQKVEFLVSFYNNEISEKSEIFDDQFSVERPDGSNFTLKIRSTKLEDSAMYFCASSEIKTLHFGNGTRLTVT.